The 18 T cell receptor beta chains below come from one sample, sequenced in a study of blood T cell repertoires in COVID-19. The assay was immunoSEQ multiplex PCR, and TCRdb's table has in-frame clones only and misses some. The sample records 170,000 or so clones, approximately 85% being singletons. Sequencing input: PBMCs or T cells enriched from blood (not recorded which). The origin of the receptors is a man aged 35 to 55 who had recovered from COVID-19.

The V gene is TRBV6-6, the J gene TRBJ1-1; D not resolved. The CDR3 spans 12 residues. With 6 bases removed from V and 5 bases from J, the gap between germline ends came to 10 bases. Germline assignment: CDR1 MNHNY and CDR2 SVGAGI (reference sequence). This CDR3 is CASSPSGTEAFF. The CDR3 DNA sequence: TGTGCCAGCAGCCCCTCGGGGACTGAAGCTTTCTTT.

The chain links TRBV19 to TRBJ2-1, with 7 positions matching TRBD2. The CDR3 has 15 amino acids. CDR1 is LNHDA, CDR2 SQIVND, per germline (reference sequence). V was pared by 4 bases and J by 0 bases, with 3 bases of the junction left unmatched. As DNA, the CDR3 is TGTGCCAGTAGTAGTTCTAGCGGCTCCTACAATGAGCAGTTCTTC. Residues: CASSSSSGSYNEQFF.

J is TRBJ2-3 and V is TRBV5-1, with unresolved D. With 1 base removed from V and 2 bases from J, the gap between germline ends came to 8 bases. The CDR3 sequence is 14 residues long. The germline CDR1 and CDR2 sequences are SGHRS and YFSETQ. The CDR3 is CASSLNTNTDTQYF. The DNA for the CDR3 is TGCGCCAGCAGCTTGAACACAAACACAGATACGCAGTATTTT.

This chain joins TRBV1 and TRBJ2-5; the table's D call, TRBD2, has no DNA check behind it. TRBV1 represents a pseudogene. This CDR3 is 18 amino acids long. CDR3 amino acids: CTSSLLDASGRGGETQYF. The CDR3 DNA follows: TGCACCAGCAGCCTTCTTGATGCTAGCGGGAGAGGCGGAGAGACCCAGTACTTC.

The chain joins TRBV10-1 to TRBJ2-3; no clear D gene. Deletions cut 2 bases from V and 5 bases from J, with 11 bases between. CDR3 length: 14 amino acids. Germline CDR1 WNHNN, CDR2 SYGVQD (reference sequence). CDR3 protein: CASSEARPRDTQYF. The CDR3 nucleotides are TGCGCCAGCAGTGAGGCGCGGCCCCGAGATACGCAGTATTTT.

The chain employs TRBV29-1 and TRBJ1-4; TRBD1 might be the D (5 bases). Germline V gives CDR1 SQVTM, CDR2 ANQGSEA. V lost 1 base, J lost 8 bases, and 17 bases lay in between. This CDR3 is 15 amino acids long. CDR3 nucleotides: TGCAGCGTTGAAGCGCTGGGACTTTGGGGGGAAAAACTGTTTTTT. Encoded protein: CSVEALGLWGEKLFF.

CDR3 amino acids: CARTPRRQGANEQYF. CDR3 coding DNA: TGTGCCAGAACCCCGCGAAGACAGGGGGCGAACGAGCAGTACTTC. The chain couples TRBV5-3 to TRBJ2-7; 10 bases map to TRBD1. TRBV5-3 counts as an open reading frame of uncertain function. The ends lost 6 bases at V and 5 bases at J; junction bases unmatched: 11. This CDR3 comprises 15 residues.

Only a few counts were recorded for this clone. CDR3 DNA: TGTGCCAGCAGTATATTAGCGGGAAATGAGCAGTTCTTC. Its protein is CASSILAGNEQFF. This chain links TRBV2 with TRBJ2-1, with TRBD2 identical over 8 bases. The CDR3 is 13 residues long. Germline V gene sequence: CDR1 SNHLY, CDR2 FYNNEI. The junction had 4 bases not matched to a gene; V was cut back by 5 bases and J by 7 bases.

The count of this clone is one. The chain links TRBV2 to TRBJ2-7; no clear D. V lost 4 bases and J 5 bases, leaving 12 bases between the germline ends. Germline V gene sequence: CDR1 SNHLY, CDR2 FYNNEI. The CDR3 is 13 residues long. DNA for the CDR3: TGTGCCAGCAGTGTTCCGCCGGTGAACGAGCAGTACTTC. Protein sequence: CASSVPPVNEQYF.

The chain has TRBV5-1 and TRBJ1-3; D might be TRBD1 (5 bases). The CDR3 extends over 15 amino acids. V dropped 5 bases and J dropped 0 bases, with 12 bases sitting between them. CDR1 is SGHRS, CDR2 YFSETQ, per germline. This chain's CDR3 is CASSSGAFSGNTIYF. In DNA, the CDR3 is TGCGCCAGCAGTAGCGGGGCATTCTCTGGAAACACCATATATTTT.

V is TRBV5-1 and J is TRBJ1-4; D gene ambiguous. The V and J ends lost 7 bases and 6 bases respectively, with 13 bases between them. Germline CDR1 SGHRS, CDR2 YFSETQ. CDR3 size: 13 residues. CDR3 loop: CASQLEGHEKLFF. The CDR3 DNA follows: TGCGCCAGCCAGCTTGAGGGTCATGAAAAACTGTTTTTT.

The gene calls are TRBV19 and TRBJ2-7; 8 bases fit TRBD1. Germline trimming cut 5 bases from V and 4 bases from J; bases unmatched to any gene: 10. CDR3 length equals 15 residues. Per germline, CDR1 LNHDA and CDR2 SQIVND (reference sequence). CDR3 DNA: TGTGCCAGTAGTTCATCAGGGGGCGCGGGGTACGAGCAGTACTTC. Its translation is CASSSSGGAGYEQYF.

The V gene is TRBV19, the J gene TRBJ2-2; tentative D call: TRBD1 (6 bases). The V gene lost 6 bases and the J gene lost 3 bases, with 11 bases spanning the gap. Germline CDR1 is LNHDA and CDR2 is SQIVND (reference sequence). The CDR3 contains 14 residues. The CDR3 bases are TGTGCCAGTAGGCCAGGGGTGGACACCGGGGAGCTGTTTTTT. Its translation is CASRPGVDTGELFF.

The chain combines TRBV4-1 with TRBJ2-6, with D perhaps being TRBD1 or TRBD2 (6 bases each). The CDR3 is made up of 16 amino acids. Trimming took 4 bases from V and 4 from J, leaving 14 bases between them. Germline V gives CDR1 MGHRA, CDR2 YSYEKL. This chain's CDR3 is CASSPEGGAGANVLTF. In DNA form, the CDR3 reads TGCGCCAGCAGCCCAGAGGGGGGTGCCGGGGCCAACGTCCTGACTTTC.

The CDR3 spells CASSIVGQGIYGYTF. The CDR3 DNA reads as TGTGCCAGTAGTATAGTGGGGCAGGGGATCTATGGCTACACCTTC. The rearrangement links TRBV19 to TRBJ1-2, with D possibly matching TRBD1 (6 bases). The germline V gene has CDR1 LNHDA and CDR2 SQIVND (reference sequence). The ends were cut back, 1 base at V and 4 bases at J, with 13 bases in the middle. The CDR3 is made up of 15 amino acids.

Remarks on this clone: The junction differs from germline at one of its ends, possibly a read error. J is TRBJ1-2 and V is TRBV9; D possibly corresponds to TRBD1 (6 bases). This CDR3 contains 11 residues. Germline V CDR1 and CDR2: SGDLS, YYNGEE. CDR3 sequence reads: CASSTRQVFSF. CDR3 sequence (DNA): TGTGCCAGCAGCACCCGACAGGTATTCTCCTTC.

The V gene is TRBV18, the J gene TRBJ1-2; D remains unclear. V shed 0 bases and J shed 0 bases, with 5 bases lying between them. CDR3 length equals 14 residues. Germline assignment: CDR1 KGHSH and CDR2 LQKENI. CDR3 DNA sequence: TGTGCCAGCTCACCACCTTCAACTAACTATGGCTACACCTTC. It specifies CASSPPSTNYGYTF. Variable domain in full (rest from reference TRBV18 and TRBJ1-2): NAGVMQNPRHLVRRRGQEARLRCSPMKGHSHVYWYRQLPEEGLKFMVYLQKENIIDESGMPKERFSAEFPKEGPSILRIQQVVRGDSAAYFCASSPPSTNYGYTFGSGTRLTVV.

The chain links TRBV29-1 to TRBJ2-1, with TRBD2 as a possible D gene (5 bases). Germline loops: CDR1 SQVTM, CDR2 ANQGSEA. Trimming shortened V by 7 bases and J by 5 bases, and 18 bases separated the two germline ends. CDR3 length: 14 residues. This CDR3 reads CSAASFRGNNEQFF. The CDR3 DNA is TGCAGCGCTGCCTCCTTCCGGGGTAACAATGAGCAGTTCTTC.